These 13 T cell receptor beta chains were all obtained from the same sample, sequenced in a study of T cells after somatic rescue of genetic block. Repertoires were generated with immunoSEQ multiplex PCR, while TCRdb's copy carries only in-frame clones and drops some. This sample has roughly 110,000 clones; about 89% occur once, and the top ten carry roughly 1.5%. What was sequenced was peripheral blood mononuclear cells (PBMCs). The receptors were gathered from a woman younger than 35.

The chain carries TRBV27 and TRBJ1-2, with D perhaps TRBD1 (5 bases). Trimming removed 2 bases at V and 4 bases at J, with 8 bases between. Germline assignment: CDR1 MNHEY and CDR2 SMNVEV (reference sequence). The length of the CDR3 is 13 residues. CDR3 in amino acids: CASSLQGPYGYTF. For the CDR3, the DNA is TGTGCCAGCAGTTTACAGGGCCCCTATGGCTACACCTTC.

CDR3 in amino acids: CASSRSGNTIYF. In nucleotides, the CDR3 is TGTGCCAGCAGCAGGTCTGGAAACACCATATATTTT. This sequence joins TRBV2 and TRBJ1-3, with unresolved D. Between the trimmed V and J ends, which lost 6 bases and 1 base, there was a span of 4 bases. Germline V CDR1 and CDR2: SNHLY, FYNNEI. The CDR3 spans 12 residues.

The V call is TRBV11-1, the J call TRBJ2-1, with D possibly being TRBD1 (6 bases). CDR1 and CDR2 from the germline V gene are SGHAT and FQDESV (reference sequence). V was trimmed by 1 base and J by 1 base, leaving 17 bases between them. The length of the CDR3 is 18 residues. CDR3 in amino acids: CASSLVGGPASSYNEQFF. The CDR3 DNA reads TGTGCCAGCAGCTTAGTTGGGGGCCCAGCAAGTTCCTACAATGAGCAGTTCTTC.

The chain has TRBV11-2 and TRBJ1-6, with D unresolved. The CDR3 covers 15 residues. Germline V gene lookup returns CDR1 SGHAT and CDR2 FQNNGV. Trimming cost V 1 base and J 6 bases, with 10 bases left between them. Here the CDR3 reads CASSLGGLANSPLHF. The CDR3 bases are TGTGCCAGCAGCTTAGGGGGTCTAGCTAATTCACCCCTCCACTTT.

The rearrangement joins TRBV9 to TRBJ2-1, with TRBD2 matching over 9 bases. Germline V gene data show CDR1 as SGDLS and CDR2 as YYNGEE. The CDR3 has 15 residues. V lost 1 base, J lost 6 bases, and 5 bases stayed unmatched. CDR3 DNA sequence: TGTGCCAGCAGCGTACTAAGCGGGGGGATCAATGAGCAGTTCTTC. This sequence encodes CASSVLSGGINEQFF.

The rearrangement links TRBV27 to TRBJ1-1; TRBD1 is a possible D gene (5 bases). V lost 4 bases and J 1 base, leaving 13 bases between the germline ends. The CDR3 sequence is 15 residues long. Germline V gene data show CDR1 as MNHEY and CDR2 as SMNVEV (reference sequence). CDR3 DNA: TGTGCCAGCAGTTCCGGGACCCTAAGGAACACTGAAGCTTTCTTT. This codes for CASSSGTLRNTEAFF.

About this clone itself: The germline gene is not matched at one end of the junction; a read error may be the cause. This chain links TRBV6-1 with TRBJ2-3; TRBD2 aligns across 7 bases. The CDR3 runs to 14 residues. Germline assignment: CDR1 MNHNS and CDR2 SASEGT. The CDR3 here is CASSKAGRTDTQYF. The CDR3 coding sequence is TGTGCCAGCAGTAAAGCGGGGCGCACAGATACGCAGTATTTT.

The chain is built from TRBV4-3 and TRBJ2-1, with no clear D. This CDR3 is built from 17 residues. V was cut by 1 base and J by 0 bases, with 13 bases left in between. The germline V gene has CDR1 LGHNA and CDR2 YSLEER. The DNA of the CDR3 is TGCGCCAGCAGCCAAGGTGTAGGCTCGAGCTCCTACAATGAGCAGTTCTTC. Protein sequence: CASSQGVGSSSYNEQFF.

The V and J genes are TRBV9 and TRBJ1-6; D call uncertain. This CDR3 contains 16 residues. V gave up 3 bases and J gave up 5 bases, with 15 bases separating them. Germline values: CDR1 SGDLS, CDR2 YYNGEE. CDR3 region: CASSAQTWPNNSPLHF. In DNA, the CDR3 is TGTGCCAGCAGCGCCCAAACTTGGCCCAATAATTCACCCCTCCACTTT.

V is TRBV29-1 and J is TRBJ2-1; no definite D call. This CDR3 has 10 amino acids. Between the trimmed V and J ends, which lost 4 bases and 8 bases, there was a span of 6 bases. Germline CDR1 and CDR2: SQVTM and ANQGSEA. The CDR3 DNA is TGCAGCGTTGTGATCGATGAGCAGTTCTTC. Protein sequence: CSVVIDEQFF.

CDR3 coding DNA: TGTGCCAGCAGTACTGGGGACAGGCAAGCTGACGAGCAGTACTTC. Translated: CASSTGDRQADEQYF. The J gene is TRBJ2-7, the V gene TRBV2; TRBD1 aligns across 8 bases. Germline CDR1 is SNHLY and CDR2 is FYNNEI. The CDR3 runs 15 residues. V was clipped by 5 bases and J by 5 bases; unmatched bases: 11.

The V call is TRBV7-2, the J call TRBJ2-1; D is perhaps TRBD2 (6 bases). Germline V CDR1 and CDR2: SGHTA, FQGNSA. With 5 bases removed from V and 6 bases from J, the gap between germline ends came to 17 bases. The CDR3 has 15 residues. The chain's CDR3 is CASSVTSNPLNEQFF. The DNA of the CDR3 is TGTGCCAGCAGCGTGACTAGTAACCCTCTCAATGAGCAGTTCTTC.

The gene calls are TRBV21-1 and TRBJ1-3; the table's D call, TRBD1, has no DNA check behind it. TRBV21-1 is noted as a pseudogene. This CDR3 region has 21 residues. The CDR3 region is CASKQSRGTGGLSGSGNTIYF. The CDR3 region has the DNA TGTGCCAGCAAGCAGAGCCGAGGGACAGGGGGGCTCTCGGGCTCTGGAAACACCATATATTTT.